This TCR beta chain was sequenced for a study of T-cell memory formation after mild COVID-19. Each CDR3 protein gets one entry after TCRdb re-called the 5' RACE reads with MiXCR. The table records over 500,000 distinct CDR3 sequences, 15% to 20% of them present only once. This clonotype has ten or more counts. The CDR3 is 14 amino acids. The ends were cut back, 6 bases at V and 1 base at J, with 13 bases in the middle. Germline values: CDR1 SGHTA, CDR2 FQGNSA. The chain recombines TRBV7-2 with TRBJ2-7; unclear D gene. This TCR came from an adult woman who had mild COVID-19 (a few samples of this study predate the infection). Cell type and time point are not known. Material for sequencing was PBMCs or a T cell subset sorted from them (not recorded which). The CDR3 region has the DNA TGTGCCAGCAGAACCGGTTCCCAATCCTACGAGCAGTACTTC. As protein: CASRTGSQSYEQYF. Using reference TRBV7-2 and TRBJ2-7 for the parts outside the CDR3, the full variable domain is GAGVSQSPSNKVTEKGKDVELRCDPISGHTALYWYRQSLGQGLEFLIYFQGNSAPDKSGLPSDRFSAERTGGSVSTLTIQRTQQEDSAVYLCASRTGSQSYEQYFGPGTRLTVT.